This is a list of T cell receptor beta chains from one sample in a study of T cells after yellow fever vaccination. TCRdb re-analysed the 5' RACE reads in MiXCR, keeping a single row per CDR3 protein. The sample carries approximately 90,000 distinct CDR3 sequences, 4.5% to 6% recorded once. The sequencing here drew on CD8+ T cells sorted from PBMCs, taken 10 days after the yellow fever booster vaccination. These receptors came from a man between 18 and 35 years old who received the YFV17D yellow fever vaccine. Each CDR3 is given with its conserved first and last residue. The D gene is left open where the match is weak. A clone size is listed for some rows: how often the clone was seen (once, few, many), or a class if it is expanded.

TRBV20-1	NA	NA	TRBJ2-3	TGCAGTGCTACCAGACGACAGGCGGGCACAGATACGCAGTATTTT	CSATRRQAGTDTQYF
TRBV30	NA	NA	TRBJ2-7	TGTGCCTGGAAGCAGAGTAGCGGCCCCTACGAGCAGTACTTC	CAWKQSSGPYEQYF
TRBV4-1	TRBD1	many	TRBJ1-1	TGCGCCAGCAGCCAGAAAACAGGGGTGAACACTGAAGCTTTCTTT	CASSQKTGVNTEAFF
TRBV18	TRBD1	NA	TRBJ1-1	TGTGCCAGCTCACCAGGACAGGGTGGGAACACTGAAGCTTTCTTT	CASSPGQGGNTEAFF
TRBV27	TRBD2	NA	TRBJ2-1	TGTGCCAGCAGTTTATCTAGCGGGGGGGTCTACAATGAGCAGTTCTTC	CASSLSSGGVYNEQFF
TRBV7-9	TRBD2	many	TRBJ2-3	TGTGCCAGCAGCTTAGTCCAGCGGGGGAAGGATACGCAGTATTTT	CASSLVQRGKDTQYF
TRBV4-1	NA	few	TRBJ1-5	TGCGCCAGCAGCCAAGTGAGGGGAGAGGATCAGCCCCAGCATTTT	CASSQVRGEDQPQHF
TRBV25-1	NA	few	TRBJ1-5	TGTGCCAGCAGCCCGGGGGGATGGAGCAATCAGCCCCAGCATTTT	CASSPGGWSNQPQHF
TRBV12-3/TRBV12-4	TRBD2	many	TRBJ2-3	TGTGCCAGCAGTTTAAATTTTCGTTTTGTGGGGACTAGCCCCGCAGATACGCAGTATTTT	CASSLNFRFVGTSPADTQYF
TRBV6-2/TRBV6-3	NA	NA	TRBJ2-5	TGTGCCAGCCACGGTCCCCAAGAGACCCAGTACTTC	CASHGPQETQYF
TRBV5-6	NA	NA	TRBJ2-7	TGTGCCAGCAGCTTGTACAACGCGGGTCCCTCCTACGAGCAGTACTTC	CASSLYNAGPSYEQYF
TRBV7-9	NA	few	TRBJ2-3	TGTGCCGGGTGGGACGGTAGCACAGATACGCAGTATTTT	CAGWDGSTDTQYF
TRBV7-3	NA	NA	TRBJ2-2	TGTGCCAGCAGCCCCCGGGTCGGGGAGCTGTTTTTT	CASSPRVGELFF
TRBV7-2	NA	NA	TRBJ2-2	TGTGCCAGCAGCTTAGACAGGGTTGGATCCGGGGAGCTGTTTTTT	CASSLDRVGSGELFF
TRBV5-6	NA	medium-sized	TRBJ2-1	TGTGCCAGCAGCTTTGGTCATTATCGGGGTGAGCAGTTCTTC	CASSFGHYRGEQFF
TRBV4-3	NA	few	TRBJ2-6	TGCGCCAGCAGCCCTAGCCACCTTCAGAGCTCTGGGGCCAACGTCCTGACTTTC	CASSPSHLQSSGANVLTF
TRBV3-1	TRBD2	few	TRBJ2-3	TGTGCCAGCAGCCCGGCGGGGGGCCTAGATACGCAGTATTTT	CASSPAGGLDTQYF
TRBV7-2	NA	few	TRBJ2-2	TGTGCCAGCAGCTTAGCGCCGGGACGGGGTGCGGGGGAGCTGTTTTTT	CASSLAPGRGAGELFF
TRBV12-3/TRBV12-4	NA	few	TRBJ2-3	TGTGCCAGCAGTTTGTACAGGGAGTTAGATACGCAGTATTTT	CASSLYRELDTQYF
TRBV20-1	TRBD2	NA	TRBJ2-7	TGCAGTGCTAGAGCTGCGGAGGGAGGGGCCTACGAGCAGTACTTC	CSARAAEGGAYEQYF
TRBV6-1	NA	once	TRBJ1-2	TGTGCCAGCAGGGAGTTGAATGGCTACACCTTC	CASRELNGYTF
TRBV4-3	NA	many	TRBJ1-6	TGCGCCAGCAGCCAAGATCCAGGCTGGAATTCACCCCTCCACTTT	CASSQDPGWNSPLHF
TRBV14	NA	NA	TRBJ2-5	TGTGCCAGCAGCCAAGATTTCAACTCTCCCCCAGAGACCCAGTACTTC	CASSQDFNSPPETQYF
TRBV19	TRBD1	few	TRBJ2-1	TGTGCCAGCCGACAGGGCCATGAGCAGTTCTTC	CASRQGHEQFF
TRBV7-2	NA	few	TRBJ2-3	TGTGCCAGCAGCTCCCCCTCCGCGACGGGCACGGGAGATACGCAGTATTTT	CASSSPSATGTGDTQYF
TRBV4-3	TRBD2	few	TRBJ2-7	TGCGCCAGCAGCTCAACGACTAGCCGACCCTACGAGCAGTACTTC	CASSSTTSRPYEQYF
TRBV2	TRBD1	NA	TRBJ2-1	TGTGCCAGCAGCCCCGGGACAGTCTATCCCAATGAGCAGTTCTTC	CASSPGTVYPNEQFF
TRBV12-3/TRBV12-4	NA	NA	TRBJ1-3	TGTGCCAGCAGCGAATCGCACCTACAGGAGCACTCTGGAAACACCATATATTTT	CASSESHLQEHSGNTIYF
TRBV6-2/TRBV6-3	NA	few	TRBJ1-1	TGTGCCAGCAGTTATTCCGTATACACTGAAGCTTTCTTT	CASSYSVYTEAFF
TRBV7-9	NA	few	TRBJ1-4	TGTGCCAGCAGCTTAGCTCCCGGGGGTAATGAAAAACTGTTTTTT	CASSLAPGGNEKLFF
TRBV5-1	NA	NA	TRBJ1-5	TGCGCCAGCAGCTTTGGAGGGGAGCGGGGTCAGCCCCAGCATTTT	CASSFGGERGQPQHF
TRBV20-1	NA	few	TRBJ2-7	TGCAGTGCTAGAGATTTGATCTACGAGCAGTACTTC	CSARDLIYEQYF
TRBV11-2	NA	many	TRBJ2-7	TGTGCCAGCAGCTCCCCGTCGGGCTTCTCCTACGAGCAGTACTTC	CASSSPSGFSYEQYF
TRBV15	NA	NA	TRBJ1-1	TGTGCCACCAGCAGAGATCTCCGGAGGGTGAACACTGAAGCTTTCTTT	CATSRDLRRVNTEAFF
TRBV23-1	NA	many	TRBJ2-1	TGCGCCAGCAGTCAACCGACTAGGGTAAATGAGCAGTTCTTC	CASSQPTRVNEQFF
TRBV27	NA	few	TRBJ1-1	TGTGCCAGCAGTTTATCCCCATCAGCCTACATGAACACTGAAGCTTTCTTT	CASSLSPSAYMNTEAFF
TRBV27	NA	few	TRBJ2-1	TGTGCCAGCAGTCCCGGGCATAGGAATGAGCAGTTCTTC	CASSPGHRNEQFF
TRBV20-1	TRBD1	few	TRBJ2-3	TGCAGTGCTAGAGATCGACAGGGATTAATAGATACGCAGTATTTT	CSARDRQGLIDTQYF
TRBV27	NA	NA	TRBJ1-1	TGTGCCAGCAGTTTACGTGCAGGGTCTTGGCACACTGAAGCTTTCTTT	CASSLRAGSWHTEAFF
TRBV20-1	NA	NA	TRBJ2-3	TGCAGTGCTAGAGGCGGGTCCCAAAAGGGGGATACGCAGTATTTT	CSARGGSQKGDTQYF